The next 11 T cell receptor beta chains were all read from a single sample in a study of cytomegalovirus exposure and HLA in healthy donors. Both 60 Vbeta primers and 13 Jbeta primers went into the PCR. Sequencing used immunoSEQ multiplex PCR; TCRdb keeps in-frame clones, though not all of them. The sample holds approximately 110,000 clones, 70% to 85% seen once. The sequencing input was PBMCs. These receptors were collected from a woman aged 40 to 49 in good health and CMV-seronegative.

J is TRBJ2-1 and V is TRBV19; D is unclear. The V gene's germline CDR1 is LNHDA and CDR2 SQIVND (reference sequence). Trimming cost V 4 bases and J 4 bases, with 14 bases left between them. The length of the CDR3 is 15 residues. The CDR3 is CASSTDTFYYNEQFF. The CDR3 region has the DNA TGTGCCAGTAGTACCGACACTTTTTATTACAATGAGCAGTTCTTC. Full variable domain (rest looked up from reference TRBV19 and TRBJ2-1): DGGITQSPKYLFRKEGQNVTLSCEQNLNHDAMYWYRQDPGQGLRLIYYSQIVNDFQKGDIAEGYSVSREKKESFPLTVTSAQKNPTAFYLCASSTDTFYYNEQFFGPGTRLTVL.

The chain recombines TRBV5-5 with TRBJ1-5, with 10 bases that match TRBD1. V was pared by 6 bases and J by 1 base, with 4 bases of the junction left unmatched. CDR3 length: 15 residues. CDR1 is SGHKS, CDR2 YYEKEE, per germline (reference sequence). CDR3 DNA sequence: TGTGCCAGCACCCAGACAGGGGGCAGCAATCAGCCCCAGCATTTT. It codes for CASTQTGGSNQPQHF.

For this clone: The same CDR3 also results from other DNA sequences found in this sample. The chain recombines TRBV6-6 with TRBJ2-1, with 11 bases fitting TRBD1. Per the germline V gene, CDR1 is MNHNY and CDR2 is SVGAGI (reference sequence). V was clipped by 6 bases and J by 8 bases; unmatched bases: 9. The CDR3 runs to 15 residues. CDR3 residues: CASRSRTGGEYEQFF. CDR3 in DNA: TGTGCCAGCAGGTCACGGACAGGGGGCGAATATGAGCAGTTCTTC.

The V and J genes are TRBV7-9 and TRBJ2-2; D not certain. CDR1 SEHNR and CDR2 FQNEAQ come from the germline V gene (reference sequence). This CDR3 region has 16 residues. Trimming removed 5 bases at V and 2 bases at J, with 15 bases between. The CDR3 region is CASSPRQLINTGELFF. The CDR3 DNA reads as TGTGCCAGCAGCCCGCGTCAACTAATCAACACCGGGGAGCTGTTTTTT.

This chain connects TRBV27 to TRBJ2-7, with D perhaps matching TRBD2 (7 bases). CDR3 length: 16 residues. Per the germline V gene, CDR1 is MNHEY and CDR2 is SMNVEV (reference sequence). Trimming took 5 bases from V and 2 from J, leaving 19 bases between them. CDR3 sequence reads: CASSPSIGGRTYEQYF. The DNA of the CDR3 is TGTGCCAGCAGTCCCTCGATCGGGGGGCGGACCTACGAGCAGTACTTC.

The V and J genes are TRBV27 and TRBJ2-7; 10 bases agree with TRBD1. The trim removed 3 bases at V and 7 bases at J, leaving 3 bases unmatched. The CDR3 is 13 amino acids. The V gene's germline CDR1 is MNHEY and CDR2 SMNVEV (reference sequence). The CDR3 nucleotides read TGTGCCAGCAGTTTGACAGGGGGCGATGAGCAGTACTTC. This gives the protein CASSLTGGDEQYF.

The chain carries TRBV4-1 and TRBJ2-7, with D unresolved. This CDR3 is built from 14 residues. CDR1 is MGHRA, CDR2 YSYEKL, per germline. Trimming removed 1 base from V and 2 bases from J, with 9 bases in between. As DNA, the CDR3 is TGCGCCAGCAGCCAAGGGGCTTCAGCCTACGAGCAGTACTTC. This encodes CASSQGASAYEQYF.

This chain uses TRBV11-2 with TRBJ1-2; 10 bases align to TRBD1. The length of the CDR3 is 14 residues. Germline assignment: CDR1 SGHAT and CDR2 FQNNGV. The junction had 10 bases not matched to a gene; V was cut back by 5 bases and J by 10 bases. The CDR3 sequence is CASSAGGQGSYYTF. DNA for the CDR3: TGTGCCAGCAGCGCCGGGGGACAGGGGTCCTACTACACCTTC.

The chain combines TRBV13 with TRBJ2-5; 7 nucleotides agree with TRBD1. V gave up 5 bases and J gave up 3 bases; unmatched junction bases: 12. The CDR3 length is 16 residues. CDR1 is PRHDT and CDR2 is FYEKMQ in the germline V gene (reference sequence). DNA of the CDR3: TGTGCCAGCAGCGAAAGGGGGCCTGGTCCGGAAGAGACCCAGTACTTC. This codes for CASSERGPGPEETQYF.

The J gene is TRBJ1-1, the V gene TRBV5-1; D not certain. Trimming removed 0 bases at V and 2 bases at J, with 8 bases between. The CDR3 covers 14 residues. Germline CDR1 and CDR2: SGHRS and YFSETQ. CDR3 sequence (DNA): TGCGCCAGCAGCTTGGAACAATTTAACACTGAAGCTTTCTTT. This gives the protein CASSLEQFNTEAFF.

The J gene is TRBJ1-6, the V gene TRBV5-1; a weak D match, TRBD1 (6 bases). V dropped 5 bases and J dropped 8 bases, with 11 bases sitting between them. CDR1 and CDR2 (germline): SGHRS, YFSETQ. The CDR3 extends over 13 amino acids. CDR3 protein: CASRISGDSPLHF. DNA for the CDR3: TGCGCCAGCAGGATTTCAGGGGATTCACCCCTCCACTTT.